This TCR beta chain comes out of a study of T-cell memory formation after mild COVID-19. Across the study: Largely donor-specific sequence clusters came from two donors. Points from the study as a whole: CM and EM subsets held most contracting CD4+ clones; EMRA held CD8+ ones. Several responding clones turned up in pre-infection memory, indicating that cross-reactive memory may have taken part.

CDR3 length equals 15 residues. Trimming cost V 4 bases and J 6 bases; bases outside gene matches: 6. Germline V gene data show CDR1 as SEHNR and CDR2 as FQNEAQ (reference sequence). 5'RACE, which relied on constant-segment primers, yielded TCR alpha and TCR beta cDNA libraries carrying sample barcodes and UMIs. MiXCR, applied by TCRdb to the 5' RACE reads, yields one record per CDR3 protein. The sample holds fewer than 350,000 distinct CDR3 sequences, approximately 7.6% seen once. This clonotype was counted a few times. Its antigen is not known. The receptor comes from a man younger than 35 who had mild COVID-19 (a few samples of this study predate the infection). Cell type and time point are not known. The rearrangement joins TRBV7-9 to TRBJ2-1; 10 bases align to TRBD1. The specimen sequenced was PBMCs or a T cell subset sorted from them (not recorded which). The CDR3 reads CASSSRDRGSNEQFF. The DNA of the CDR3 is TGTGCCAGCAGCTCCCGGGACAGGGGATCCAATGAGCAGTTCTTC.